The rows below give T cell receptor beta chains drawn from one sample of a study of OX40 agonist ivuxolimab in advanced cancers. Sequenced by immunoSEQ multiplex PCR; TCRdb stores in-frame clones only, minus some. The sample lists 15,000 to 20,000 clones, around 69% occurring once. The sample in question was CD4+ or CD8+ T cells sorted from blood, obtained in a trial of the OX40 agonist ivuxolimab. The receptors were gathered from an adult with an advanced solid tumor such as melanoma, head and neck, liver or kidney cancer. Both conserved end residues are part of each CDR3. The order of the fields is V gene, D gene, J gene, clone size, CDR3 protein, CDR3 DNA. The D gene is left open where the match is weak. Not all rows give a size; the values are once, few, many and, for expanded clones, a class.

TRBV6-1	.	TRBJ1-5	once	CASSPETRGNQPQHF	TGTGCCAGTAGCCCGGAAACCAGGGGCAATCAGCCCCAGCATTTT
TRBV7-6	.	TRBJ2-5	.	CASGLGNQETQYF	TGTGCCAGCGGGCTAGGGAACCAAGAGACCCAGTACTTC
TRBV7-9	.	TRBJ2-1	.	CASSPKWEERDSNEQFF	TGTGCCAGCAGTCCTAAATGGGAAGAGCGGGACAGCAATGAGCAGTTCTTC
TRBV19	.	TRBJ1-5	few	CASSITTGFNQPQHF	TGTGCCAGTAGTATAACGACAGGATTCAATCAGCCCCAGCATTTT
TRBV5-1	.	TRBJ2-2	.	CASRFSNTGELFF	TGCGCCAGCCGCTTCTCGAACACCGGGGAGCTGTTTTTT
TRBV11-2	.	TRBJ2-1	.	CASSPGARINEQFF	TGTGCCAGCAGCCCCGGGGCTAGGATCAATGAGCAGTTCTTC
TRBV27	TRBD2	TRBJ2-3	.	CASSLLAGGPTDTQYF	TGTGCCAGCAGTCTACTAGCGGGAGGACCCACAGATACGCAGTATTTT
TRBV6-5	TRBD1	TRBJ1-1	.	CASSPRQGRNTEAFF	TGTGCCAGCAGCCCGAGACAGGGTCGGAACACTGAAGCTTTCTTT
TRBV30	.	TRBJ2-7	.	CAWIPGLSSYEQYF	TGTGCCTGGATTCCGGGTCTGAGCTCCTACGAGCAGTACTTC
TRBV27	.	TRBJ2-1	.	CASSLLGLFDEQFF	TGTGCCAGCAGTTTATTGGGACTCTTCGATGAGCAGTTCTTC
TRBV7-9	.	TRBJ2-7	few	CASSFSSEQYF	TGTGCCAGCAGCTTTTCGAGCGAGCAGTACTTC
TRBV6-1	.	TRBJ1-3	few	CASSEVAGGNTIYF	TGTGCCAGCAGTGAAGTGGCTGGCGGAAACACCATATATTTT
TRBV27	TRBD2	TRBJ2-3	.	CASSSGLGTQYF	TGTGCCAGCAGTTCAGGACTAGGTACGCAGTATTTT
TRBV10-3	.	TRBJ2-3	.	CAISEGRPTDTQYF	TGTGCCATCAGCGAGGGACGACCCACAGATACGCAGTATTTT
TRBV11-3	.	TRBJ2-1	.	CASSLRDYEQFF	TGTGCCAGCAGCCTACGGGACTATGAGCAGTTCTTC
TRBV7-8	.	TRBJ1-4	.	CASTNFGGGLKLFF	TGTGCCAGCACCAACTTCGGGGGAGGCTTAAAACTGTTTTTT
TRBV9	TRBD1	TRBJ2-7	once	CASSVAGAQGAYEQYF	TGTGCCAGCAGCGTGGCTGGAGCGCAGGGGGCTTACGAGCAGTACTTC
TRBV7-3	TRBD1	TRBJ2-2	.	CASAQGYTGELFF	TGTGCCAGCGCACAGGGGTACACCGGGGAGCTGTTTTTT
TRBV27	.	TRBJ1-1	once	CASSFYVPQQDSYMGYMNTEAFF	TGTGCCAGCAGTTTTTATGTCCCCCAACAAGACAGCTATATGGGCTATATGAACACTGAAGCTTTCTTT
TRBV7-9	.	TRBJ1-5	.	CASSLAGTDNQPQHF	TGTGCCAGCAGCTTAGCGGGGACGGATAATCAGCCCCAGCATTTT
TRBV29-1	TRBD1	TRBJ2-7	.	CSVDTGGTSYEQYF	TGCAGCGTTGATACAGGGGGCACCTCCTACGAGCAGTACTTC
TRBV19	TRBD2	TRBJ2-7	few	CASSIVPGGLAVYEQYF	TGTGCCAGTAGTATCGTGCCAGGGGGACTAGCGGTATACGAGCAGTACTTC
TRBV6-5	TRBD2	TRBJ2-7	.	CASRIAGGTYEQYF	TGTGCCAGCAGGATAGCGGGAGGAACGTACGAGCAGTACTTC
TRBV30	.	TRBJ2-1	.	CASNPNSRGSYNEQFF	TGTGCCAGCAACCCAAATAGCCGGGGATCCTACAATGAGCAGTTCTTC
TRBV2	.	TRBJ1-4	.	CASRQSLATNEKLFF	TGTGCCAGCCGACAGTCACTTGCAACTAATGAAAAACTGTTTTTT
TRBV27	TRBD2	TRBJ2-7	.	CASSVDNRDYSYEQYF	TGTGCCAGCAGTGTAGATAACCGGGACTACTCCTACGAGCAGTACTTC
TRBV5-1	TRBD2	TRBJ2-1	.	CASSSGTSGAYNEQFF	TGCGCCAGCAGCTCGGGGACTAGCGGAGCATACAATGAGCAGTTCTTC
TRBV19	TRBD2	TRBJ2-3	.	CASSIYGSGRAVDTQYF	TGTGCCAGTAGTATCTACGGTAGCGGGAGGGCTGTAGATACGCAGTATTTT
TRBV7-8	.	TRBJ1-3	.	CASSKGARKTSSGNTIYF	TGTGCCAGCAGCAAAGGCGCCCGAAAAACCAGCTCTGGAAACACCATATATTTT
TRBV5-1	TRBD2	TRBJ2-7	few	CASSGGLADSYEQYF	TGCGCCAGCAGCGGGGGACTAGCGGATTCCTACGAGCAGTACTTC
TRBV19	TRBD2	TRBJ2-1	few	CASSMTSGSDEQFF	TGTGCCAGTAGTATGACTAGCGGGAGTGATGAGCAGTTCTTC
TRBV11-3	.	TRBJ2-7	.	CASSFVGPYEQYF	TGTGCCAGCAGCTTTGTGGGACCCTACGAGCAGTACTTC
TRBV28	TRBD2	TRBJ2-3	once	CASSLVLAGVTDTQYF	TGTGCCAGCAGTTTGGTGCTAGCGGGAGTAACAGATACGCAGTATTTT
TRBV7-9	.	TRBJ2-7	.	CASSARGGPSSYEQYF	TGTGCCAGCAGCGCCAGGGGTGGGCCGAGCTCCTACGAGCAGTACTTC
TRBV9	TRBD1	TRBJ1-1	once	CASSVVGQGPSNTEAFF	TGTGCCAGCAGCGTAGTGGGACAGGGGCCCTCGAACACTGAAGCTTTCTTT
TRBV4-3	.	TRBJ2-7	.	CASSQAARSHSYEQYF	TGCGCCAGCAGCCAAGCGGCGCGGTCTCACTCCTACGAGCAGTACTTC
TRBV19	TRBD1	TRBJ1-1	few	CASRVSQGAYTEAFF	TGTGCCAGTAGGGTTTCCCAGGGGGCGTATACTGAAGCTTTCTTT
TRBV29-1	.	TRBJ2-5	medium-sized	CSVIRDAAETQYF	TGCAGCGTGATCCGGGACGCAGCCGAGACCCAGTACTTC
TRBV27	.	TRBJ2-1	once	CASSLALSGTEQFF	TGTGCCAGCAGTTTAGCACTCTCCGGGACTGAGCAGTTCTTC
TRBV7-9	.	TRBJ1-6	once	CASSFGSSNSPLHF	TGTGCCAGCAGCTTCGGTTCCTCTAATTCACCCCTCCACTTT
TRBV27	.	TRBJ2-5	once	CASIDYKETQYF	TGTGCCAGCATCGATTATAAAGAGACCCAGTACTTC
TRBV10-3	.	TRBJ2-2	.	CASSYDSGTGELFF	TGTGCCAGCAGTTACGACTCAGGGACCGGGGAGCTGTTTTTT
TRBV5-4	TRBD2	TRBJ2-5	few	CASSPGTSGIETQYF	TGTGCCAGCAGCCCCGGGACTAGCGGGATTGAGACCCAGTACTTC